This paragraph covers one T cell receptor (beta chain) sequence. This sample is part of a study of blood T cell repertoires in COVID-19. Measured with immunoSEQ multiplex PCR; TCRdb has only the in-frame clones, and not every one. The sample contains about 130,000 clones, 74% of which appear only once. J gave up 5 bases and V 6 bases, and 6 bases lay outside the gene matches. The CDR3 sequence is 14 residues long. The germline CDR1 and CDR2 sequences are SNHLY and FYNNEI. This TCR came from a man in his 60s with acute or convalescent COVID-19. The specimen was peripheral blood. The chain recombines TRBV2 with TRBJ2-1, with 8 bases aligning to TRBD2. This CDR3 is CASRRTSGDNEQFF. CDR3 DNA: TGTGCCAGCAGAAGAACTAGCGGTGACAATGAGCAGTTCTTC.